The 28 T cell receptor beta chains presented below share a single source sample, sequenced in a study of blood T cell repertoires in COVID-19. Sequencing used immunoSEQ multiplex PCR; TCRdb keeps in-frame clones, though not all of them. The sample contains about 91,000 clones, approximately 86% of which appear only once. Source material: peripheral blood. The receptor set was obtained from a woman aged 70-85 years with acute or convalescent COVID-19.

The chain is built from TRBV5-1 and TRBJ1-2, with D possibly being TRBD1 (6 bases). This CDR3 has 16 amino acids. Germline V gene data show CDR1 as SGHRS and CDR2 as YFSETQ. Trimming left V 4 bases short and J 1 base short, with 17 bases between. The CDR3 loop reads CASSQATGGFNYGYTF. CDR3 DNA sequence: TGCGCCAGCAGCCAAGCGACAGGAGGTTTTAACTATGGCTACACCTTC.

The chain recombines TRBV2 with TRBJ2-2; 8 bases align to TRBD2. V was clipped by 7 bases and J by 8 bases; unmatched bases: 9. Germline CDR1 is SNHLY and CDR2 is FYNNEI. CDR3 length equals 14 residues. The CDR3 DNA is TGTGCCAGCATAACTAGCGGACGGGTGGGGGAGCTGTTTTTT. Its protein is CASITSGRVGELFF.

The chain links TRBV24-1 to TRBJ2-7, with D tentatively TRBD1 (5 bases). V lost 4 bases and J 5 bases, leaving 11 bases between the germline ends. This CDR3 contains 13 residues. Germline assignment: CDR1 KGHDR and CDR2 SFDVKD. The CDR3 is CATSDSDTNEQYF. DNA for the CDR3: TGTGCCACCAGTGACTCGGACACTAACGAGCAGTACTTC.

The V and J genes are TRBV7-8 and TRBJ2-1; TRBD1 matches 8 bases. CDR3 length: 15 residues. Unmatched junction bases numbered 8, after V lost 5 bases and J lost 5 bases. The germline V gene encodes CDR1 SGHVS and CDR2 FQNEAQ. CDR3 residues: CASSIRDRLDNEQFF. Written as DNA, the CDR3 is TGTGCCAGCAGCATCCGGGACAGGCTGGACAATGAGCAGTTCTTC.

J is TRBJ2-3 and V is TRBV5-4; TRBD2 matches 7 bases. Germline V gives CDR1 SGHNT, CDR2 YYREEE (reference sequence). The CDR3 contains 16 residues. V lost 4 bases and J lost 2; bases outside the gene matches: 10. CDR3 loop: CASSPSGGGNTDTQYF. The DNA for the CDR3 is TGTGCCAGCAGCCCCTCTGGGGGGGGAAACACAGATACGCAGTATTTT.

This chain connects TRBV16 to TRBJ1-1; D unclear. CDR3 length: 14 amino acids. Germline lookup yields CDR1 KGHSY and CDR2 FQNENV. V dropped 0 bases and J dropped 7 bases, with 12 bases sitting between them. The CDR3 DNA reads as TGTGCCAGCAGCCAATCTTCCGGAGGTTATGAAGCTTTCTTT. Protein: CASSQSSGGYEAFF.

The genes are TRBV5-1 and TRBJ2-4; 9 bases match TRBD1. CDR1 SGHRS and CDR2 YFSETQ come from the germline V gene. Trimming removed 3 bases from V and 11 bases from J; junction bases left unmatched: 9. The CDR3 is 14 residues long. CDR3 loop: CASSSGQGFPFQYF. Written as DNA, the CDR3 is TGCGCCAGCAGCTCTGGACAGGGGTTCCCATTTCAGTACTTC.

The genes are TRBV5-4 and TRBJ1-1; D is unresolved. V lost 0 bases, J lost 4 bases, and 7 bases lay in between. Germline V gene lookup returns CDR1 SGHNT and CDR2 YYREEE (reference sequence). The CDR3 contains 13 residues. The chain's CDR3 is CASSLGGSTEAFF. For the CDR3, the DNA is TGTGCCAGCAGCTTGGGCGGGTCCACTGAAGCTTTCTTT.

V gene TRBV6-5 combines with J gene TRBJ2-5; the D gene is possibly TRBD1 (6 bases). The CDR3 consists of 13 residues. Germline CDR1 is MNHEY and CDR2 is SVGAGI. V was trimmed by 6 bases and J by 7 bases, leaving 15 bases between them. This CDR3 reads CASRTDRIGTQYF. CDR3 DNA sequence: TGTGCCAGCAGAACCGACAGGATCGGGACCCAGTACTTC.

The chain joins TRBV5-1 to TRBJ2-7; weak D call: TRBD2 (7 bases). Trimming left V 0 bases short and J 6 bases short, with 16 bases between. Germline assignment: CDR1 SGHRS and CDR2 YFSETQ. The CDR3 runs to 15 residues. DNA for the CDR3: TGCGCCAGCAGCTTGGCCTCCGGAGGGGGGGCCGAGCAGTACTTC. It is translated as CASSLASGGGAEQYF.

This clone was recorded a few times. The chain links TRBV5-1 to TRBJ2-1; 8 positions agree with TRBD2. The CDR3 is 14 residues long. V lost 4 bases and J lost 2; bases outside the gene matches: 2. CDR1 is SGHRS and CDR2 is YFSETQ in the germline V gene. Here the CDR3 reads CASSTSGPYNEQFF. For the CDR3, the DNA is TGCGCCAGCAGCACTAGCGGTCCCTACAATGAGCAGTTCTTC.

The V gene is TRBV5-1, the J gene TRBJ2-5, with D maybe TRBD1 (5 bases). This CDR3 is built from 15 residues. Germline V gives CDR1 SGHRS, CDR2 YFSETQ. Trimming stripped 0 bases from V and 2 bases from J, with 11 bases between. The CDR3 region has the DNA TGCGCCAGCAGCTTGGTTCGTTCAGGGCAAGAGACCCAGTACTTC. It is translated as CASSLVRSGQETQYF.

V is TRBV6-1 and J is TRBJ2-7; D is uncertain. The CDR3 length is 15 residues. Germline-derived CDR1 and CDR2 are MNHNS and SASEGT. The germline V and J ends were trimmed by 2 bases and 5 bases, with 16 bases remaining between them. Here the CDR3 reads CASSETFGGVHEQYF. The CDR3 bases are TGTGCCAGCAGTGAAACGTTTGGCGGAGTCCACGAGCAGTACTTC.

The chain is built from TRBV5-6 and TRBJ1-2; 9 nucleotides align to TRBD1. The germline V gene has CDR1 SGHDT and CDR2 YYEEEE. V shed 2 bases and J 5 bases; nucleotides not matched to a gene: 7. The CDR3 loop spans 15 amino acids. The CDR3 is CASSLPGQGGYGYTF. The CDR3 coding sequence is TGTGCCAGCAGCTTACCGGGACAGGGAGGGTATGGCTACACCTTC.

The CDR3 coding sequence is TGTGCCAGCAGTGGTAGCGGGAGGCCCAACACCGGGGAGCTGTTTTTT. Translating it yields CASSGSGRPNTGELFF. V gene TRBV28 combines with J gene TRBJ2-2; 10 bases agree with TRBD2. From germline, CDR1 is MDHEN and CDR2 SYDVKM. The CDR3 is 16 residues long. Germline trimming cut 5 bases from V and 2 bases from J; bases unmatched to any gene: 5. The full variable domain, with the rest looked up from reference TRBV28 and TRBJ2-2, is DVKVTQSSRYLVKRTGEKVFLECVQDMDHENMFWYRQDPGLGLRLIYFSYDVKMKEKGDIPEGYSVSREKKERFSLILESASTNQTSMYLCASSGSGRPNTGELFFGEGSRLTVL.

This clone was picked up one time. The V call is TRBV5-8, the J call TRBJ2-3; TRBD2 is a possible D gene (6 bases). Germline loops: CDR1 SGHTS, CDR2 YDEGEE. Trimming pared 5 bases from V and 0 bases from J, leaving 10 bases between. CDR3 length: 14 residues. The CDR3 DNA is TGTGCCAGCAGTTGGAGCGGGAGCACAGATACGCAGTATTTT. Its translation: CASSWSGSTDTQYF.

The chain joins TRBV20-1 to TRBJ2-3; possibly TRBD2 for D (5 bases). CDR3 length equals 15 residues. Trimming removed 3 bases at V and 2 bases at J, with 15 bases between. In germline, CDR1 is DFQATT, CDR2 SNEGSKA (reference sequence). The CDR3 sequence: CSASRHASSTDTQYF. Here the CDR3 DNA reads TGCAGTGCTAGTCGCCACGCTAGCTCCACAGATACGCAGTATTTT.

The CDR3 nucleotides read TGTGCCAGCAGCGTAGAATCTCTCCCGTCTGGAAACACCATATATTTT. It is translated as CASSVESLPSGNTIYF. The chain links TRBV9 to TRBJ1-3; D ambiguous. Trimming shortened V by 0 bases and J by 1 base, and 11 bases separated the two germline ends. The CDR3 is made up of 16 amino acids. Per the germline V gene, CDR1 is SGDLS and CDR2 is YYNGEE.

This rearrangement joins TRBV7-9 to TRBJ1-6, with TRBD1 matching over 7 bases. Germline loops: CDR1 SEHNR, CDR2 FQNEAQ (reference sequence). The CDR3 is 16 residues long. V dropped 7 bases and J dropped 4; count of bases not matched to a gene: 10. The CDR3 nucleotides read TGTGCCAGCACCACGACAGGGATCATATATAATTCACCCCTCCACTTT. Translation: CASTTTGIIYNSPLHF.

CDR3 nucleotide sequence: TGTGCCAGCAGCTTTTACGGCGGGACTTCCTACGAGCAGTACTTC. Protein: CASSFYGGTSYEQYF. The genes are TRBV7-2 and TRBJ2-7; perhaps TRBD2 as D (6 bases). In germline, CDR1 is SGHTA, CDR2 FQGNSA. Trimming stripped 3 bases from V and 1 base from J, with 13 bases between. This CDR3 has 15 amino acids.

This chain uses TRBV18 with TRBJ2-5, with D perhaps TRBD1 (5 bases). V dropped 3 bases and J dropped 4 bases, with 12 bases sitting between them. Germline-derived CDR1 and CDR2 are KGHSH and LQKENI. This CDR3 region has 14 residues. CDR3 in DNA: TGTGCCAGCTCACCGGGGCAGGGTGTAGAGACCCAGTACTTC. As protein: CASSPGQGVETQYF.

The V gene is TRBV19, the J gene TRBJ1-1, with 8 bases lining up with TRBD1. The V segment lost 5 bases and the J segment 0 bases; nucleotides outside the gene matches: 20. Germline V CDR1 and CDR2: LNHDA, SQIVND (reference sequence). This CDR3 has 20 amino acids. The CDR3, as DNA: TGTGCCAGTAGTCCGCGCCGTTTAGGACAGGGAGGTAGGCTGAACACTGAAGCTTTCTTT. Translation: CASSPRRLGQGGRLNTEAFF.

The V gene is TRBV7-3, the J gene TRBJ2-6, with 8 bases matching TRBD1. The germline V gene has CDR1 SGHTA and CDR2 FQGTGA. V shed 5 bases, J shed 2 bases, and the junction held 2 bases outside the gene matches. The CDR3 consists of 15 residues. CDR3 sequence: CASSRQGTGANVLTF. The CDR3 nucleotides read TGTGCCAGCAGCAGACAGGGGACTGGGGCCAACGTCCTGACTTTC.

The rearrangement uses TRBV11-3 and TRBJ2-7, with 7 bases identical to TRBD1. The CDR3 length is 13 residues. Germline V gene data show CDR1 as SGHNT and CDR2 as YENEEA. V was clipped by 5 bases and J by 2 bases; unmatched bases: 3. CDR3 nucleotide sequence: TGTGCCAGCAGCCCGGGACAGACCTACGAGCAGTACTTC. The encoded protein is CASSPGQTYEQYF.

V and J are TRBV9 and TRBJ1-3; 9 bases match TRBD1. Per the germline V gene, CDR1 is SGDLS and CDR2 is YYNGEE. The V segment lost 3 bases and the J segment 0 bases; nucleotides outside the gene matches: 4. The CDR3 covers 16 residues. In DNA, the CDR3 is TGTGCCAGCAGCGCCCGACAGGGGGGCTCTGGAAACACCATATATTTT. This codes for CASSARQGGSGNTIYF.

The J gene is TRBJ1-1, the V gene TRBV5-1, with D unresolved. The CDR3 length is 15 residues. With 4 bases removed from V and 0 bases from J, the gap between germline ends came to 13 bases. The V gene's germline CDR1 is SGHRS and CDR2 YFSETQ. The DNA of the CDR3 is TGCGCCAGCAGCCTCTCGCCAGGCGTGAACACTGAAGCTTTCTTT. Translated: CASSLSPGVNTEAFF. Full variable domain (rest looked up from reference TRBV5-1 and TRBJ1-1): KAGVTQTPRYLIKTRGQQVTLSCSPISGHRSVSWYQQTPGQGLQFLFEYFSETQRNKGNFPGRFSGRQFSNSRSEMNVSTLELGDSALYLCASSLSPGVNTEAFFGQGTRLTVV.

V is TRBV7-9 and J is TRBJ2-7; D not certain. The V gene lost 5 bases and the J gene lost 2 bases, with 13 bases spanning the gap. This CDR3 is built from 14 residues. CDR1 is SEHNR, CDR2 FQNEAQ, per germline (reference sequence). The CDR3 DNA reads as TGTGCCAGCAGCCGAGAGGTGTTCCCCTACGAGCAGTACTTC. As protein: CASSREVFPYEQYF.

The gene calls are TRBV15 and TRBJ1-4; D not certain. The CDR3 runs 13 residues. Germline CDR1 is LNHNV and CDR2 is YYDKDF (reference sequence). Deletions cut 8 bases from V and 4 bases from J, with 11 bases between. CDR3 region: CATCQTNNEKLFF. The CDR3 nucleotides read TGTGCCACCTGCCAGACAAATAATGAAAAACTGTTTTTT.